The text below deals with one T cell receptor beta chain. Its antigen is not identified. Samples underwent the assay at deep level. Profiled with immunoSEQ multiplex PCR; TCRdb holds only in-frame clones, not every one. Among about 1.5 million clones listed, around 98% were seen once. CD4+ cells were split into CD45RA+ naive and CD45RA-negative memory subsets. This sample stems from a study of shared clonotypes between healthy human individuals. Study-level points and caveats: Naive subsets generally had larger estimated richness than memory subsets. Between a handful of donors, naive CD4 clonotypes were shared at a level of about 5.3%.

This receptor was identified in a man aged 25-45 years in good health. Specimen: naive CD4+ T cells sorted from blood. As to subset: CD45RA+ positively selected.

CDR3 nucleotide sequence: TGCAGCGTAACAGCTCCCTTAAGGGACCGAACCTACTATGGCTACACCTTC. It translates to CSVTAPLRDRTYYGYTF. J is TRBJ1-2 and V is TRBV29-1; D is perhaps TRBD1 (5 bases). V gave up 6 bases and J gave up 3 bases, with 26 bases separating them. The V gene's germline CDR1 is SQVTM and CDR2 ANQGSEA. The CDR3 length is 17 residues.